A single sample gave rise to the 7 T cell receptor beta chains below, sequenced in a study of OX40 agonist ivuxolimab in advanced cancers. The table came from immunoSEQ multiplex PCR; TCRdb's copy has only in-frame clones and leaves some out. The sample contains around 70,000 clones, 65% to 90% of which appear only once. The specimen comprised CD4+ or CD8+ T cells sorted from blood, sampled in a trial of the OX40 agonist ivuxolimab. Receptors were obtained from an adult with an advanced solid tumor such as melanoma, head and neck, liver or kidney cancer.

Remarks on this clone: Other nucleotide sequences from this sample produce the same CDR3. The V gene is TRBV5-1, the J gene TRBJ2-3, with 9 bases fitting TRBD1. Germline values: CDR1 SGHRS, CDR2 YFSETQ. V was clipped by 4 bases and J by 2 bases; unmatched bases: 2. This CDR3 region has 14 residues. The CDR3 is CASSRTGDTDTQYF. The CDR3 region has the DNA TGCGCCAGCAGCAGGACAGGGGACACAGATACGCAGTATTTT.

This clone was seen only a few times. CDR3: CASSQESGVGTEAFF. The CDR3 DNA sequence: TGCGCCAGCAGCCAAGAAAGCGGGGTAGGCACTGAAGCTTTCTTT. This chain uses TRBV4-3 with TRBJ1-1; D is ambiguous. This CDR3 region has 15 residues. Germline-derived CDR1 and CDR2 are LGHNA and YSLEER. Trimming took off 0 bases at V and 4 bases at J, with 12 bases between the two ends.

The genes are TRBV18 and TRBJ2-5; D remains unclear. Germline V gene sequence: CDR1 KGHSH, CDR2 LQKENI. Trimming stripped 0 bases from V and 0 bases from J, with 8 bases between. The CDR3 contains 15 residues. The CDR3 protein is CASSPPGRYQETQYF. The CDR3 DNA reads as TGTGCCAGCTCACCACCTGGTCGGTACCAAGAGACCCAGTACTTC.

The rearrangement uses TRBV7-9 and TRBJ2-5; D is undetermined. The germline V gene has CDR1 SEHNR and CDR2 FQNEAQ (reference sequence). This CDR3 spans 12 amino acids. Trimming removed 3 bases from V and 11 bases from J, with 13 bases in between. CDR3 in DNA: TGTGCCAGCAGCTTGCGTGACGGGTCACAGTACTTC. It is translated as CASSLRDGSQYF.

CDR3 in amino acids: CATSPPGTGENGYTF. CDR3 DNA sequence: TGTGCCACCAGCCCACCTGGGACAGGGGAGAATGGCTACACCTTC. The rearrangement joins TRBV15 to TRBJ1-2, with TRBD1 matching 10 bases. Trimming cost V 5 bases and J 6 bases; bases outside gene matches: 9. The CDR3 runs to 15 residues. Germline V gives CDR1 LNHNV, CDR2 YYDKDF (reference sequence).

This clone was picked up one time. The gene calls are TRBV18 and TRBJ2-7; D is possibly TRBD1 or TRBD2 (5 bases each). Trimming removed 3 bases at V and 3 bases at J, with 15 bases between. This CDR3 comprises 15 residues. Germline V gene sequence: CDR1 KGHSH, CDR2 LQKENI. CDR3 protein: CASSPPGREVYEQYF. In DNA form, the CDR3 reads TGTGCCAGCTCACCTCCGGGACGAGAAGTCTACGAGCAGTACTTC. Supplemented by reference TRBV18 and TRBJ2-7, the full variable domain reads NAGVMQNPRHLVRRRGQEARLRCSPMKGHSHVYWYRQLPEEGLKFMVYLQKENIIDESGMPKERFSAEFPKEGPSILRIQQVVRGDSAAYFCASSPPGREVYEQYFGPGTRLTVT.

The J gene is TRBJ2-5, the V gene TRBV10-3; D is possibly TRBD1 (5 bases). The V end lost 1 base, the J end lost 5 bases, and 8 bases lay between the germline ends. CDR3 length: 13 residues. Per the germline V gene, CDR1 is ENHRY and CDR2 is SYGVKD. The chain's CDR3 is CAISEYRLETQYF. CDR3 nucleotides: TGTGCCATCAGTGAGTACAGGCTCGAGACCCAGTACTTC.